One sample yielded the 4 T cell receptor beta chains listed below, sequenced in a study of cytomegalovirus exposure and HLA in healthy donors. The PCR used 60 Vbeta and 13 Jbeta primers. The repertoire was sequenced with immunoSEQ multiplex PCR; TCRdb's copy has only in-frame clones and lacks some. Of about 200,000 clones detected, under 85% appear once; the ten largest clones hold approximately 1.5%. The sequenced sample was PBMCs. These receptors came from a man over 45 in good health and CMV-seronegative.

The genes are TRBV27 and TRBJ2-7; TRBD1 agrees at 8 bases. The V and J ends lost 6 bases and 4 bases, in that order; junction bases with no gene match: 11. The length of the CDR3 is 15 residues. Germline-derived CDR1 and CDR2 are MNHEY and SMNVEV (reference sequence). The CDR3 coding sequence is TGTGCCAGCAGCCCGCGGCAGGGGGCGGGTTACGAGCAGTACTTC. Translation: CASSPRQGAGYEQYF.

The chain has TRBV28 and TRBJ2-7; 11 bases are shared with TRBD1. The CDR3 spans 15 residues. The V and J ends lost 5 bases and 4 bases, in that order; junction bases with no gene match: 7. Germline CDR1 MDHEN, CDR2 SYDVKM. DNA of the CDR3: TGTGCCAGCAGTGCTCGGACAGGGGGCCTATACGAGCAGTACTTC. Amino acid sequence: CASSARTGGLYEQYF. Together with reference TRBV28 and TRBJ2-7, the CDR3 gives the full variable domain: DVKVTQSSRYLVKRTGEKVFLECVQDMDHENMFWYRQDPGLGLRLIYFSYDVKMKEKGDIPEGYSVSREKKERFSLILESASTNQTSMYLCASSARTGGLYEQYFGPGTRLTVT.

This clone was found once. CDR3 in amino acids: CASTSGLASTGELFF. In DNA form, the CDR3 reads TGTGCCAGCACCTCGGGACTAGCGAGCACCGGGGAGCTGTTTTTT. The gene calls are TRBV25-1 and TRBJ2-2; 10 nucleotides match TRBD2. In germline, CDR1 is MGHDK, CDR2 SYGVNS. Trimming cost V 7 bases and J 4 bases; bases outside gene matches: 6. The CDR3 is 15 residues long.

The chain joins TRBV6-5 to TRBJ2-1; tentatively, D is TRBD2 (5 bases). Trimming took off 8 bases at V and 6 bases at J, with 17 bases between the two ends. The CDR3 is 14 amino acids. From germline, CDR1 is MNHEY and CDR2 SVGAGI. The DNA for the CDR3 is TGTGCCAGCGCCGGGCCCTTGGACTCCAATGAGCAGTTCTTC. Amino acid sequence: CASAGPLDSNEQFF.